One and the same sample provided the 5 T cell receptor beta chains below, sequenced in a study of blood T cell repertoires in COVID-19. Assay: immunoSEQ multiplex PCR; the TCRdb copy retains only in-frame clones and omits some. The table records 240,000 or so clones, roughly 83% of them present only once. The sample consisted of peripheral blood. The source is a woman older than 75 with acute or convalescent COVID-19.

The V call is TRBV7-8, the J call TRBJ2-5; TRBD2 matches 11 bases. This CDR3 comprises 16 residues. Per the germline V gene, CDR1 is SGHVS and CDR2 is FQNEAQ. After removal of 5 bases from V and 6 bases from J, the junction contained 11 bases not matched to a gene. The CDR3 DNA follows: TGTGCCAGCAGCCCCCTTTTTAGCGGGGGGGCGAAGACCCAGTACTTC. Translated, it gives CASSPLFSGGAKTQYF.

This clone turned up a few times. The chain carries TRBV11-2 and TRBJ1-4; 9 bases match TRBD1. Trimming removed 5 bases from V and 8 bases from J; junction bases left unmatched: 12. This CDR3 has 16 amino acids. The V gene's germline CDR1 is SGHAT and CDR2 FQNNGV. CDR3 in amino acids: CASSPRRDRVGEKLFF. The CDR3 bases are TGTGCCAGCAGCCCCCGCCGGGACAGGGTGGGAGAAAAACTGTTTTTT.

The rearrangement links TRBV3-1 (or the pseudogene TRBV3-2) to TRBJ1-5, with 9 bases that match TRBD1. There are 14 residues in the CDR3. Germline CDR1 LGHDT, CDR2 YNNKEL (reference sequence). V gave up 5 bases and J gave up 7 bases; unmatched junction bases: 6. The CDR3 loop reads CASSFTGGGQPQHF. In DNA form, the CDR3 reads TGTGCCAGCAGCTTTACAGGGGGCGGGCAGCCCCAGCATTTT.

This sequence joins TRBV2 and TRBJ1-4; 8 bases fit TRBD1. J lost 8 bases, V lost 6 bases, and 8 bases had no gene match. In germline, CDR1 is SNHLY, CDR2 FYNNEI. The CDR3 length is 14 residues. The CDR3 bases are TGTGCCAGCAGGGCCCAGGGGGCCCGGGAAAAACTGTTTTTT. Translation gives CASRAQGAREKLFF. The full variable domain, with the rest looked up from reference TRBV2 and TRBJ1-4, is EPEVTQTPSHQVTQMGQEVILRCVPISNHLYFYWYRQILGQKVEFLVSFYNNEISEKSEIFDDQFSVERPDGSNFTLKIRSTKLEDSAMYFCASRAQGAREKLFFGSGTQLSVL.

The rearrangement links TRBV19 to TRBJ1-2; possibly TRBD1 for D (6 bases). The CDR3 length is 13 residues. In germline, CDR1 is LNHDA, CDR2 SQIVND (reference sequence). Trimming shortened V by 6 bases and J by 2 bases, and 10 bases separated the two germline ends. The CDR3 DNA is TGTGCCAGTAGAGGGGGAAACAACTATGGCTACACCTTC. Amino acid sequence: CASRGGNNYGYTF.